Presented here are 9 T cell receptor beta chains from one specimen sequenced in a study of T-cell reconstitution after alpha-beta-depleted transplantation in children. Preparation of the TCRbeta library was carried out with unique molecular identifiers. TCRdb called the PCR reads again in MiXCR, with one record for every CDR3 protein. Seen here are about 200,000 distinct CDR3 sequences, roughly 7% observed once, and the top ten hold less than 7%. The sequencing used PBMCs, collected before TCRalphabeta/CD19-depleted stem cell transplant. The receptors shown here come from a boy aged 2 to 10 with acute lymphoblastic leukemia, due to receive a stem cell transplant.

This clonotype was seen repeatedly, ten times or more. The chain combines TRBV5-1 with TRBJ2-1; D possibly matches TRBD1 or TRBD2 (5 bases each). Trimming removed 1 base from V and 2 bases from J, with 13 bases in between. Germline V lookup: CDR1 SGHRS, CDR2 YFSETQ. This CDR3 region has 16 residues. The chain's CDR3 is CASSLSGAGPYNEQFF. DNA of the CDR3: TGCGCCAGCAGCTTGTCCGGGGCAGGTCCCTACAATGAGCAGTTCTTC.

This rearrangement joins TRBV7-8 to TRBJ2-2, with D tentatively TRBD2 (5 bases). The CDR3 totals 15 residues. V shed 3 bases and J shed 5 bases, with 13 bases lying between them. Germline V CDR1 and CDR2: SGHVS, FQNEAQ. The CDR3: CASSFAGVRTGELFF. CDR3 coding DNA: TGTGCCAGCAGCTTCGCCGGGGTACGAACCGGGGAGCTGTTTTTT.

Only a few counts were recorded for this clonotype. This rearrangement joins TRBV6-5 to TRBJ2-2; 8 bases are a match to TRBD1. This CDR3 has 14 amino acids. The trim removed 6 bases at V and 4 bases at J, leaving 4 bases unmatched. CDR1 and CDR2 from the germline V gene are MNHEY and SVGAGI. CDR3 loop: CASRQDRATGELFF. CDR3 sequence (DNA): TGTGCCAGCAGACAGGACAGGGCCACCGGGGAGCTGTTTTTT.

Many counts were recorded for this clonotype. This chain uses TRBV20-1 with TRBJ2-1; TRBD2 matches at 7 bases. The CDR3 length is 16 residues. The germline V gene has CDR1 DFQATT and CDR2 SNEGSKA (reference sequence). Trimming removed 0 bases from V and 4 bases from J; junction bases left unmatched: 9. CDR3 residues: CSARDGAGVVYNEQFF. The CDR3 DNA reads TGCAGTGCTAGAGATGGTGCGGGAGTGGTATACAATGAGCAGTTCTTC.

This clonotype was recorded many times. The V and J genes are TRBV24-1 and TRBJ2-5; no definite D call. Germline CDR1 KGHDR, CDR2 SFDVKD. This CDR3 contains 13 residues. Between the trimmed V and J ends, which lost 4 bases and 3 bases, there was a span of 8 bases. In nucleotides, the CDR3 is TGTGCCACCAGTGAGCCGTACGAAGAGACCCAGTACTTC. Its translation is CATSEPYEETQYF.

The rearrangement links TRBV11-2 to TRBJ2-1; TRBD2 agrees at 14 bases. Germline CDR1 and CDR2: SGHAT and FQNNGV. Unmatched junction bases numbered 6, after V lost 5 bases and J lost 0 bases. The CDR3 length is 18 residues. The CDR3 protein is CASSRTSGGRISYNEQFF. CDR3 bases: TGTGCCAGCAGCCGGACTAGCGGGGGGCGGATCTCCTACAATGAGCAGTTCTTC.

This clonotype was recorded at least ten times. The CDR3 DNA reads as TGCAGCGTTGACGCTGCCATAGCTAGCGGGAGGGTGGGCAATGAGCAGTTCTTC. The encoded protein is CSVDAAIASGRVGNEQFF. The V and J genes are TRBV29-1 and TRBJ2-1; 12 positions agree with TRBD2. The V gene's germline CDR1 is SQVTM and CDR2 ANQGSEA. The CDR3 covers 18 residues. V was clipped by 3 bases and J by 6 bases; unmatched bases: 15.

This clonotype was counted many times. V usage is TRBV20-1 and J usage is TRBJ2-1; 10 bases fit TRBD2. CDR1 is DFQATT, CDR2 SNEGSKA, per germline (reference sequence). Trimming took 3 bases from V and 9 from J; bases not matched to a gene: 8. The CDR3 extends over 14 amino acids. CDR3 amino acids: CSASLLAGPSEQFF. The CDR3 DNA is TGCAGTGCTAGCCTACTAGCGGGACCCAGTGAGCAGTTCTTC.

The J gene is TRBJ2-5, the V gene TRBV4-3, with D perhaps TRBD1 (6 bases). Germline V CDR1 and CDR2: LGHNA, YSLEER. The CDR3 has 15 amino acids. V was cut by 2 bases and J by 3 bases, with 13 bases left in between. This chain's CDR3 is CASSQWSGEEETQYF. DNA for the CDR3: TGCGCCAGCAGCCAATGGTCAGGGGAAGAAGAGACCCAGTACTTC.